This T cell receptor (beta chain) was obtained from a study of blood T cells in healthy people across ages. The CDR3 loop spans 11 amino acids. CDR1 and CDR2 (germline): DFQATT, SNEGSKA (reference sequence). Trimming took 4 bases from V and 6 from J, leaving 9 bases between them. Combining a sample-barcoded 5' primer with a J-beta primer mix, a second PCR ran for about 7 to 11 cycles. Each cDNA molecule was tagged by a template-switch adaptor that had 12 random nucleotides. One entry per CDR3 protein, called by TCRdb with MiXCR from the 5' RACE reads. The sample consists of 800,000 to 1,300,000 distinct CDR3 sequences, around 25% of them appearing once. The sample was also reused in another study, on T cells of mothers and their children. From that study: Donors comprised three healthy Caucasian mothers plus their six children. TCR recombination output is shaped by thymic selection similarly in related and unrelated pairs.

The TCR originated in a girl aged 2 to 9 in good health. The specimen sequenced was blood. The gene calls are TRBV20-1 and TRBJ2-5; D remains unclear. CDR3: CSAIPGKTQYF. In DNA form, the CDR3 reads TGCAGTGCTATCCCTGGAAAGACCCAGTACTTC.